The T cell receptor beta chain described here comes from a study of OX40 agonist ivuxolimab in advanced cancers. Study at large: The patients' treatment was ivuxolimab, an agonistic anti-OX40 (CD134) antibody.

Study results and limitations: The study observed clonal expansion of CD4+ and CD8+ blood T cells by week 6 at 0.1 to 3.0 mg/kg. Certain nonresponders additionally had low normalized T-cell clonal expansion.

Data came from immunoSEQ multiplex PCR; TCRdb stores just in-frame clones and leaves some out. The sample lists more than 80,000 clones; less than 95% were seen once. The germline gives CDR1 SQVTM, CDR2 ANQGSEA. V lost 4 bases to trimming and J lost 9 bases, with 11 bases between them. The CDR3 runs 11 residues. Notes on this clone: The antigen is unknown.

The sequence derives from an adult with an advanced solid tumor such as melanoma, head and neck, liver or kidney cancer. The chain is built from TRBV29-1 and TRBJ2-3; D gene uncertain. Specimen: CD4+ or CD8+ T cells sorted from blood, collected in a trial of the OX40 agonist ivuxolimab. This CDR3 is CSVAGRGTQYF. The CDR3 coding sequence is TGCAGCGTTGCCGGCCGAGGAACGCAGTATTTT.